The T cell receptor (beta chain) described here comes from a study of T-cell reconstitution after alpha-beta-depleted transplantation in children (TCRdb year 2016). At the level of the whole study: Using TCR repertoire profiling, the study followed T-cell immune reconstitution in a quantitative way in children after TCRalphabeta/CD19-depleted allogeneic hematopoietic cell transplantation. Broad study findings and their caveats: Over subsequent months, a decline in hyperexpanded clone frequencies was noted, and after one year, T-cell counts and TCRbeta diversity were mostly ascribed to newly produced T cells. The apparently early alphabetaT-cell count recovery about two months after transplant was reportedly dependent on only several hundred rapidly expanded clones derived from non-depleted graft cells. In some patients, the high TCRbeta diversity seen at day 60 was put down to recipient T cells and intrathymic progenitors that had survived conditioning.

The library relied on PCR. The reads were generated on an Illumina HiSeq 2500. TCR libraries were prepared with molecular barcoding, using unique molecular identifiers to normalize TCRbeta repertoire quantification. TCRdb cleaned the public reads at Q25 with fastp, built clones with MiXCR and kept in-frame beta chains. One record per CDR3 amino acid sequence lists the most common genes and DNA. The table for this sample lists about 200,000 distinct CDR3 sequences; 6.6% of them were counted only once. 5.5% to 6.5% of the sample lies in the top ten. Concerning this clonotype itself: Which antigen it targets is not known. No base qualities exist here, and no much larger clone lies one base off it.

The CDR3 goes from the cysteine to the phenylalanine over 15 residues. Of all the DNA, just the CDR3 is kept, 45 bases in frame from base 1. CDR1 LGHDT and CDR2 YNNKEL are derived from the germline V gene (reference sequence). Trimming removed 3 bases from V and 10 bases from J; the gene matches leave 9 bases unexplained. In light of the paper, this sample's treatment or condition label describes: allogeneic hematopoietic cell transplantation with graft depleted of TCRalphabeta T cells and CD19 B cells. The transplant recipients were children given TCRalphabeta/CD19-depleted allogeneic hematopoietic cell grafts.

This chain joins TRBV3-1 to TRBJ2-3; the central 11 bases match TRBD2. The source is a boy between 2 and 10 years old with acute lymphoblastic leukemia, due to receive a stem cell transplant. The specimen comprised PBMCs, sampled before TCRalphabeta/CD19-depleted stem cell transplant. The DNA sequence is TGTGCCAGCAGCCACGCGACTAGCGGGAACCTGGCGCAGTATTTT. This is translated as CASSHATSGNLAQYF.